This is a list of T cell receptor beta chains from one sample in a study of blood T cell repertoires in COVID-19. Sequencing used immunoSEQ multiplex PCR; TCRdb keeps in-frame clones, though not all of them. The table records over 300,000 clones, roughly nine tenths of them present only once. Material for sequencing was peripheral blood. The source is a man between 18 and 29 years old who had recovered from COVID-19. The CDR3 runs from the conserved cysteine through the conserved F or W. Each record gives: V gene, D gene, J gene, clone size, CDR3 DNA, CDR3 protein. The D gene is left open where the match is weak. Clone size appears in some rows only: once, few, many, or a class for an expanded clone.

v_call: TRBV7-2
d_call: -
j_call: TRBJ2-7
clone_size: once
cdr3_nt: TGTGCCAGCAGCTTCCTAGAGATTGTATCCTACGAGCAGTACTTC
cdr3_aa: CASSFLEIVSYEQYF

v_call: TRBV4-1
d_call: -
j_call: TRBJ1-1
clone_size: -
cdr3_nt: TGCGCCAGCAGCCAAGAGAGCACCTTGAACACTGAAGCTTTCTTT
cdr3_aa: CASSQESTLNTEAFF

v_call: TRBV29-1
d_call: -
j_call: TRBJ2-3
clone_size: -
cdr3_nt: TGCAGCGTTGCGGACTCCCTTGGTCGAACGCAGTATTTT
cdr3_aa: CSVADSLGRTQYF

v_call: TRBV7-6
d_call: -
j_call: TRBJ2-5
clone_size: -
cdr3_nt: TGTGCCAGCAGCTTAGTACGGGCGGGGCAAGAGACCCAGTACTTC
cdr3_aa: CASSLVRAGQETQYF

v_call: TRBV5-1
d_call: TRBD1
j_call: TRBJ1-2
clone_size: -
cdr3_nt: TGCGCCAGCAGCTTGGCCCCCAGAGAGGACAGGGGGCAGGGCTACACCTTC
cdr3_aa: CASSLAPREDRGQGYTF

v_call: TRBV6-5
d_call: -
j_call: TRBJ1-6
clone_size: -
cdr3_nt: TGTGCCAGCAGTCACCAGGCAGGTTTTAATTCACCCCTCCACTTT
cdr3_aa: CASSHQAGFNSPLHF

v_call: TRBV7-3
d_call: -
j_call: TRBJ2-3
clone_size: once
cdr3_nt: TGTGCCAGCAGCCAGACACCTTCTAGCACAGATACGCAGTATTTT
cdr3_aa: CASSQTPSSTDTQYF

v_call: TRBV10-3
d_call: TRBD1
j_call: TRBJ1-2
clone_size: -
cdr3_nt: TGTGCCATCAGTGATCCGGGACAGGAGAGCGGCTACACCTTC
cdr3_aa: CAISDPGQESGYTF

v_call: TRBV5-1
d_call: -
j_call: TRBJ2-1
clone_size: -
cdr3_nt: TGCGCCAGCAGCTATAGAGGAGACTACAATGAGCAGTTCTTC
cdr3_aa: CASSYRGDYNEQFF

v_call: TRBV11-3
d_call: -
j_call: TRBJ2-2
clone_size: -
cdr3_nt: TGTGCCAGCAGCTTTGGCCCAAACACCGGGGAGCTGTTTTTT
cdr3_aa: CASSFGPNTGELFF

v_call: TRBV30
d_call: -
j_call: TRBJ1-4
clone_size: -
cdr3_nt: TGTGCCTGGAGTGTTGGGCACGTTAATGAAAAACTGTTTTTT
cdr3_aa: CAWSVGHVNEKLFF

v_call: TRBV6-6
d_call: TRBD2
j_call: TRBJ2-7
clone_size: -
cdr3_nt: TGTGCCAGCAGTTACCCGGGACTAGCGGGAGACGAGCAGTACTTC
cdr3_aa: CASSYPGLAGDEQYF

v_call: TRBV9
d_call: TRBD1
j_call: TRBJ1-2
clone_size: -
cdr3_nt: TGTGCCAGCAGCGGGGCAGGGGGAAGCTATGGCTACACCTTC
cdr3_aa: CASSGAGGSYGYTF

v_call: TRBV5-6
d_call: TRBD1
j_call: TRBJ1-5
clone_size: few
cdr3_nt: TGTGCCAGCAGCGCGGACAGGAGCAATCAGCCCCAGCATTTT
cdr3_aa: CASSADRSNQPQHF

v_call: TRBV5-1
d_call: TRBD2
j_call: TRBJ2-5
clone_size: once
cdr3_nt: TGCGCCAGCAGCCCCCTGGGGGGGGAACAAGAGACCCAGTACTTC
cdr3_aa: CASSPLGGEQETQYF

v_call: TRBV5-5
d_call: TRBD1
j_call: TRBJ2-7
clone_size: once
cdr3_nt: TGTGCCAGCAGCCCACCCGGGGGACAGGGACTCTCCTACGAGCAGTACTTC
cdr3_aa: CASSPPGGQGLSYEQYF

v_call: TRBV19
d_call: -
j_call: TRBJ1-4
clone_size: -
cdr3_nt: TGTGCCAGTAGTATAAAAGAGGTTCAAGATAAACTGTTTTTT
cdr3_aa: CASSIKEVQDKLFF

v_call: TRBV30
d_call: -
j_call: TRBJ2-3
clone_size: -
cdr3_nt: TGTGCCTGGAGTGTTGGCGGGCTTAGCACAGATACGCAGTATTTT
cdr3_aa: CAWSVGGLSTDTQYF

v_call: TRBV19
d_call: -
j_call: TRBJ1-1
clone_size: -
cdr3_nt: TGTGCCAGTAGTACAGACTCGGGCACTGAAGCTTTCTTT
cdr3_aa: CASSTDSGTEAFF

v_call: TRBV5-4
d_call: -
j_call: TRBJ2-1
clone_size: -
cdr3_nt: TGTGCCAGCAGTTCGGGACTCTACAATGAGCAGTTCTTC
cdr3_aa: CASSSGLYNEQFF

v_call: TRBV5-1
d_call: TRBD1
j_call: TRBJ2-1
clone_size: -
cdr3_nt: TGCGCCAGCAGCTGGGCCGGACAGGGGGTCTACAATGAGCAGTTCTTC
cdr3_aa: CASSWAGQGVYNEQFF